The subject of this entry is one T cell receptor (beta chain). The protocol was immunoSEQ multiplex PCR, while the TCRdb copy is restricted to in-frame clones and leaves out a portion. The table has some 97,000 clones, 90% seen once. This sample was included in a study of blood T cell repertoires in COVID-19. As for the study in general: T cells, B-cell-depleted T cells, or PBMCs supplied cDNA or gDNA.

V trimming: 5 bases; J trimming: 8 bases; junction bases outside the gene matches: 6. The CDR3 loop spans 14 amino acids. The germline gives CDR1 MNHEY, CDR2 SMNVEV (reference sequence). V is TRBV27 and J is TRBJ1-2; 12 nucleotides align to TRBD1. This sequence was found in a man aged 55 to 70 with acute or convalescent COVID-19. Specimen: peripheral blood. CDR3 amino acids: CASSMGQGARGYTF. The CDR3 DNA is TGTGCCAGCAGTATGGGACAGGGGGCTAGGGGCTACACCTTC.